What follows is one TCR beta chain and its context. Its specificity is not known. The sample belongs to a study of T cell responses to AZD1222 COVID-19 vaccine. Study conclusions and caveats: Spike-specific TCR breadth and depth rose after two AZD1222 doses. Per reports, nearly half of all spike-specific TCRs target regions that are unmutated in variants.

Clones were sequenced by immunoSEQ multiplex PCR, and TCRdb holds only the in-frame ones, with some missing. The sample lists fewer than 30,000 clones, 86% occurring once. The V end was cut by 2 bases, the J end by 1 base, with 5 bases between. The germline gives CDR1 LNHNV, CDR2 YYDKDF (reference sequence). The CDR3 has 13 residues. Second-dose recipients at about 4 or about 12 weeks were treated as one pooled group. This rearrangement joins TRBV15 to TRBJ1-1; D call uncertain. The specimen was peripheral blood, collected 28 days after the second AZD1222 dose. This TCR was sampled from an adult who received the AZD1222 COVID-19 vaccine. The CDR3 reads CATSRHTNTEAFF. The CDR3 DNA sequence: TGTGCCACCAGCAGACACACGAACACTGAAGCTTTCTTT.